The 24 T cell receptor beta chains reported below all come from one sample, sequenced in a study of T cells after posttransplantation cyclophosphamide. A marrow graft followed busulfan-fludarabine conditioning, with cyclophosphamide on days +3 and +4. Generated by immunoSEQ multiplex PCR, the TCRdb table keeps only in-frame clones and is missing some. Here the sample spans roughly 20,000 clones, approximately 69% being singletons. The input for sequencing was PBMCs, taken after an allogeneic stem cell transplant with post-transplant cyclophosphamide. These receptors were collected from a male patient younger than 45 who received an allogeneic stem cell transplant from a related donor, was CMV-positive, and had acute GVHD only. Some T cells may trace back to the graft donor.

This chain connects TRBV18 to TRBJ1-1; 10 nucleotides align to TRBD1. Germline CDR1 and CDR2: KGHSH and LQKENI. The CDR3 totals 14 residues. The V gene end was trimmed by 4 bases and the J gene end by 3 bases; junction bases not matched to a gene: 2. In DNA form, the CDR3 reads TGTGCCAGCTCACGGACAGGGGGGGACACTGAAGCTTTCTTT. It codes for CASSRTGGDTEAFF.

This chain uses TRBV19 with TRBJ2-7; the match to TRBD1 covers 7 bases. Unmatched junction bases numbered 9, after V lost 5 bases and J lost 2 bases. Germline loops: CDR1 LNHDA, CDR2 SQIVND (reference sequence). The CDR3 has 15 residues. The CDR3 is CASSVTGNGAYEQYF. The CDR3 nucleotides are TGTGCCAGTAGTGTGACAGGGAACGGGGCCTACGAGCAGTACTTC.

Worth noting for this clone: Sequence at one end of the junction differs from germline and may be a read error. This chain connects TRBV30 to TRBJ1-1, with 8 bases matching TRBD1. This CDR3 spans 13 amino acids. From germline, CDR1 is GTSNPN and CDR2 SVGIG (reference sequence). CDR3 residues: CARSAGGGTEAFF. CDR3 DNA sequence: TGTGCCAGGAGTGCAGGGGGCGGCACTGAAGCTTTCTTT.

There are many counts of this clone. The genes are TRBV6-1 and TRBJ1-2; 8 bases fit TRBD1. Trimming at V came to 6 bases and at J to 12 bases, leaving 15 bases not matched to a gene. This CDR3 has 14 residues. Germline assignment: CDR1 MNHNS and CDR2 SASEGT. Written as DNA, the CDR3 is TGTGCCAGCAGGAACAGGGGGTTTTTCGGTGGAGACACCTTC. It translates to CASRNRGFFGGDTF.

The J gene is TRBJ1-4, the V gene TRBV7-2; a possible D gene is TRBD1 (5 bases). CDR3 length: 15 residues. V dropped 5 bases and J dropped 6 bases, with 16 bases sitting between them. The germline gives CDR1 SGHTA, CDR2 FQGNSA. The CDR3 reads CASSQIQGYDEKLFF. The CDR3 bases are TGTGCCAGCAGCCAAATCCAGGGTTACGATGAAAAACTGTTTTTT.

The chain is built from TRBV10-3 and TRBJ1-4; D might be TRBD1 (6 bases). V lost 10 bases and J lost 7, with 16 bases in between. Germline CDR1 is ENHRY and CDR2 is SYGVKD. CDR3 length equals 13 residues. CDR3 sequence reads: CATREGGSEKLFF. DNA for the CDR3: TGTGCCACCCGAGAGGGGGGGTCTGAAAAACTGTTTTTT.

The J gene is TRBJ2-1, the V gene TRBV7-9, with a tentative D call TRBD2 (5 bases). The germline CDR1 and CDR2 sequences are SEHNR and FQNEAQ (reference sequence). Trimming took 5 bases from V and 2 from J, leaving 10 bases between them. This CDR3 has 14 amino acids. In DNA, the CDR3 is TGTGCCAGCAGCCGGACGGGAACCTACAATGAGCAGTTCTTC. As protein: CASSRTGTYNEQFF.

The chain joins TRBV27 to TRBJ1-5; 9 bases match TRBD1. The CDR3 has 16 amino acids. Germline-derived CDR1 and CDR2 are MNHEY and SMNVEV (reference sequence). The trim removed 4 bases at V and 6 bases at J, leaving 10 bases unmatched. The CDR3 region has the DNA TGTGCCAGCAGTTCCCTGGACAGGGGAGGAAGTCAGCCCCAGCATTTT. Protein sequence: CASSSLDRGGSQPQHF.

The chain combines TRBV9 with TRBJ1-2; the D is unclear. Trimming took 3 bases from V and 10 from J, leaving 19 bases between them. This CDR3 is 14 amino acids long. CDR1 and CDR2 (germline): SGDLS, YYNGEE. In DNA form, the CDR3 reads TGTGCCAGCAGCGCCGGGATGGCCTTCGAGGCCTACACCTTC. As protein: CASSAGMAFEAYTF.

The V and J genes are TRBV7-9 and TRBJ1-2; D perhaps matches TRBD1 (6 bases). This CDR3 region has 14 residues. CDR1 and CDR2 from the germline V gene are SEHNR and FQNEAQ (reference sequence). V lost 4 bases and J lost 2, with 11 bases in between. Here the CDR3 DNA reads TGTGCCAGCAGCTCATCAGGGGTAAACTATGGCTACACCTTC. It specifies CASSSSGVNYGYTF.

The chain uses TRBV4-1 and TRBJ2-5; TRBD1 agrees at 12 bases. V lost 1 base, J lost 5 bases, and 5 bases stayed unmatched. Germline lookup yields CDR1 MGHRA and CDR2 YSYEKL. This CDR3 is 16 amino acids long. The CDR3 here is CASSQGDRGRRETQYF. The CDR3, as DNA: TGCGCCAGCAGCCAAGGGGACAGGGGGCGAAGGGAGACCCAGTACTTC.

This chain connects TRBV6-6 to TRBJ2-5; 7 bases are shared with TRBD1. CDR3 length equals 14 residues. V shed 11 bases, J shed 4 bases, and the junction held 13 bases outside the gene matches. Germline values: CDR1 MNHNY, CDR2 SVGAGI (reference sequence). The CDR3 nucleotides are TGTGCCGCAGGGGTAGGGGGCCTGTCAGAGACCCAGTACTTC. Its protein is CAAGVGGLSETQYF.

This chain links TRBV5-5 with TRBJ1-2; perhaps TRBD1 as D (5 bases). The CDR3 totals 14 residues. The ends were cut back, 0 bases at V and 6 bases at J, with 12 bases in the middle. Germline-derived CDR1 and CDR2 are SGHKS and YYEKEE (reference sequence). The CDR3 is CASSLAGGMDGYTF. CDR3 DNA sequence: TGTGCCAGCAGCTTGGCCGGGGGGATGGATGGCTACACCTTC.

The chain employs TRBV10-3 and TRBJ2-1; D is unresolved. In germline, CDR1 is ENHRY, CDR2 SYGVKD. The CDR3 covers 16 residues. Between the trimmed V and J ends, which lost 0 bases and 0 bases, there was a span of 9 bases. The CDR3 DNA sequence: TGTGCCATCAGTGAGTCGAGCATGAGCTCCTACAATGAGCAGTTCTTC. Protein product: CAISESSMSSYNEQFF.

This clone occurred many times. The CDR3 DNA reads TGTGCCAGCAGCCCCGGGGGGGGGACAGGGGGATTAGGCGAGCAGTACTTC. It yields the protein CASSPGGGTGGLGEQYF. This chain connects TRBV5-4 to TRBJ2-7; 11 nucleotides agree with TRBD1. V lost 4 bases, J lost 6 bases, and 15 bases stayed unmatched. CDR3 length: 17 amino acids. Looked up from germline, CDR1 is SGHNT and CDR2 is YYREEE (reference sequence).

The J gene is TRBJ1-4, the V gene TRBV10-3; 8 positions agree with TRBD1. CDR3 length: 14 residues. The V and J ends lost 2 bases and 4 bases, in that order; junction bases with no gene match: 0. From germline, CDR1 is ENHRY and CDR2 SYGVKD. CDR3 coding DNA: TGTGCCATCAGTGAGGGACAGGGTAATGAAAAACTGTTTTTT. This gives the protein CAISEGQGNEKLFF.

The chain has TRBV5-1 and TRBJ2-7; a weak D match, TRBD1 (6 bases). The CDR3 is 14 amino acids. V was cut by 2 bases and J by 4 bases, with 13 bases left in between. CDR1 and CDR2 (germline): SGHRS, YFSETQ. As DNA, the CDR3 is TGCGCCAGCAGCTTTGGGGGCGCCGGGTACGAGCAGTACTTC. As protein: CASSFGGAGYEQYF.

The sample holds a few counts of this clone. The genes are TRBV7-9 and TRBJ1-2; D gene uncertain. The CDR3 covers 12 residues. Trimming cost V 5 bases and J 8 bases, with 12 bases left between them. CDR1 and CDR2 (germline): SEHNR, FQNEAQ (reference sequence). This CDR3 reads CASSPDQRGYTF. In DNA form, the CDR3 reads TGTGCCAGCAGCCCCGATCAGCGCGGCTACACCTTC.

This clone was seen only a few times. This chain links TRBV7-6 with TRBJ2-5, with D tentatively TRBD2 (6 bases). The CDR3 is made up of 14 amino acids. Germline values: CDR1 SGHVS, CDR2 FNYEAQ. With 1 base removed from V and 4 bases from J, the gap between germline ends came to 10 bases. CDR3 in DNA: TGTGCCAGCAGCTTAGTAGCGGCGGGAGAGACCCAGTACTTC. Translated: CASSLVAAGETQYF.

The rearrangement joins TRBV19 to TRBJ1-2, with 9 bases fitting TRBD1. The germline gives CDR1 LNHDA, CDR2 SQIVND (reference sequence). J gave up 4 bases and V 2 bases, and 5 bases lay outside the gene matches. The CDR3 runs 15 residues. CDR3: CASSISPTGGYGYTF. The CDR3 DNA follows: TGTGCCAGTAGTATATCCCCGACAGGGGGCTATGGCTACACCTTC.

The V and J genes are TRBV6-5 and TRBJ2-7; D gene uncertain. CDR1 and CDR2 from the germline V gene are MNHEY and SVGAGI. Between the trimmed V and J ends, which lost 6 bases and 1 base, there was a span of 7 bases. This CDR3 contains 12 residues. CDR3 in amino acids: CASRSGSYEQYF. CDR3 sequence (DNA): TGTGCCAGCAGATCCGGGTCCTACGAGCAGTACTTC.

This chain links TRBV19 with TRBJ1-5; 9 bases line up with TRBD1. CDR1 is LNHDA and CDR2 is SQIVND in the germline V gene (reference sequence). The CDR3 consists of 14 residues. Losses at the gene ends were 6 bases for V and 4 bases for J; bases not matched to a gene: 4. In DNA, the CDR3 is TGTGCCAGTAGACCACAGGGGGCGAATCAGCCCCAGCATTTT. Its protein is CASRPQGANQPQHF.

This chain joins TRBV5-5 and TRBJ2-5; 7 bases are shared with TRBD2. The CDR3 is 14 residues long. Per germline, CDR1 SGHKS and CDR2 YYEKEE (reference sequence). The ends lost 4 bases at V and 0 bases at J; junction bases unmatched: 3. The CDR3 region is CASSPLADQETQYF. The CDR3 DNA is TGTGCCAGCAGCCCGCTAGCGGACCAAGAGACCCAGTACTTC.

This clone was recorded a few times. The chain is built from TRBV11-2 and TRBJ2-1, with 8 bases that match TRBD2. J lost 3 bases, V lost 5 bases, and 6 bases had no gene match. Germline V lookup: CDR1 SGHAT, CDR2 FQNNGV. This CDR3 has 15 residues. CDR3 in amino acids: CASSPAGAYYNEQFF. DNA of the CDR3: TGTGCCAGCAGCCCAGCGGGGGCCTACTACAATGAGCAGTTCTTC.